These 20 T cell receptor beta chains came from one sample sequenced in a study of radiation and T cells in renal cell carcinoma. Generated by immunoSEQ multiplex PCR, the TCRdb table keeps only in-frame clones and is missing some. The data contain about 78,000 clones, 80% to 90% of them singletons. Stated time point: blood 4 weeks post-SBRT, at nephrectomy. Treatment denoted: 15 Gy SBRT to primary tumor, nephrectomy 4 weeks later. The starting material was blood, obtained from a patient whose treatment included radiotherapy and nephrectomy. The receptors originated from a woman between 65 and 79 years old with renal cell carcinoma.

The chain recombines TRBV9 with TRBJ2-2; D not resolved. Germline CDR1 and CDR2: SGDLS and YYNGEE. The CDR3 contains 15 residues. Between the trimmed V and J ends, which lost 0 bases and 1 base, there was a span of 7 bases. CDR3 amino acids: CASSVASKNTGELFF. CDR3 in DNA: TGTGCCAGCAGCGTAGCCTCGAAGAACACCGGGGAGCTGTTTTTT. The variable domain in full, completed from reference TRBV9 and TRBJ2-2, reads DSGVTQTPKHLITATGQRVTLRCSPRSGDLSVYWYQQSLDQGLQFLIQYYNGEERAKGNILERFSAQQFPDLHSELNLSSLELGDSALYFCASSVASKNTGELFFGEGSRLTVL.

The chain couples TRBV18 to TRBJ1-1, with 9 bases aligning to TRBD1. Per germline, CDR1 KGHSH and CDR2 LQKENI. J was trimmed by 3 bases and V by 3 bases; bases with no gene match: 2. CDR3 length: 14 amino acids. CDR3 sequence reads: CASSPRQGDTEAFF. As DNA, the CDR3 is TGTGCCAGCTCACCGAGACAGGGGGACACTGAAGCTTTCTTT.

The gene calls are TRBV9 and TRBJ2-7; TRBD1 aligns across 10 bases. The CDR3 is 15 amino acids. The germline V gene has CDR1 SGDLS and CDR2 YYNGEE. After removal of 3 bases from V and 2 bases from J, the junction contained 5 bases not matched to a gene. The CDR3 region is CASSARQGAPYEQYF. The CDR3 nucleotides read TGTGCCAGCAGCGCCAGACAGGGGGCCCCCTACGAGCAGTACTTC.

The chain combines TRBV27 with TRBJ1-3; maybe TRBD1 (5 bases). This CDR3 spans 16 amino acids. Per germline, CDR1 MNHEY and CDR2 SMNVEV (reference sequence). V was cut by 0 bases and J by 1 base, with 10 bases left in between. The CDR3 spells CASSLSAGYSGNTIYF. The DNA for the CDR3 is TGTGCCAGCAGTTTATCCGCAGGGTATTCTGGAAACACCATATATTTT.

The CDR3 spells CASTGQTDLPQHF. The DNA for the CDR3 is TGTGCCAGCACGGGACAGACGGACCTGCCCCAGCATTTT. V gene TRBV6-1 combines with J gene TRBJ1-5; 7 positions match TRBD1. Trimming removed 7 bases from V and 9 bases from J; junction bases left unmatched: 9. CDR3 length: 13 residues. Germline values: CDR1 MNHNS, CDR2 SASEGT.

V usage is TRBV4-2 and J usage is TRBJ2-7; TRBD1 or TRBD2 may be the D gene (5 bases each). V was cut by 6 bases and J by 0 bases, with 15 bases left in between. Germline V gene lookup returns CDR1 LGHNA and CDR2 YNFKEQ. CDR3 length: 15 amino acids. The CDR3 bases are TGTGCCAGCAGTGGGGGAGCAGACAACTCCTACGAGCAGTACTTC. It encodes CASSGGADNSYEQYF.

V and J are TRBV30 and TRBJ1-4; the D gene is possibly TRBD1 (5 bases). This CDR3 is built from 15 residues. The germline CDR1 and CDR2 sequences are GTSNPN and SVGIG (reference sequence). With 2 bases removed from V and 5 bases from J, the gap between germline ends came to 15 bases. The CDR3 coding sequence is TGTGCCTGGAGTCACGCGACACAGGCGAATGAAAAACTGTTTTTT. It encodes CAWSHATQANEKLFF.

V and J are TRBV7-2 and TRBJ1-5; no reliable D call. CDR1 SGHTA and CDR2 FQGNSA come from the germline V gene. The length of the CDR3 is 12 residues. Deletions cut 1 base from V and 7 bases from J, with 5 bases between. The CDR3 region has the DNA TGTGCCAGCAGCTTAGGGATGCAGCCCCAGCATTTT. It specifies CASSLGMQPQHF.

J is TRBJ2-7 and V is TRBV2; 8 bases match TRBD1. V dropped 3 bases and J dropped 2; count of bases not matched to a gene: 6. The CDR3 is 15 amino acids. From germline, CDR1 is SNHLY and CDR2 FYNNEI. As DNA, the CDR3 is TGTGCCAGCAGTGAGACGGGACAGGCCACCTACGAGCAGTACTTC. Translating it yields CASSETGQATYEQYF.

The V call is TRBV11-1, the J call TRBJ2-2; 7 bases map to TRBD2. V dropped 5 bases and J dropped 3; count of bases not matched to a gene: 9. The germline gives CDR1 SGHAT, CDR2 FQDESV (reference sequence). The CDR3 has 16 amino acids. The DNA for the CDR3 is TGTGCCAGCAGCCCGCGCGGGACTACCCACACCGGGGAGCTGTTTTTT. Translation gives CASSPRGTTHTGELFF.

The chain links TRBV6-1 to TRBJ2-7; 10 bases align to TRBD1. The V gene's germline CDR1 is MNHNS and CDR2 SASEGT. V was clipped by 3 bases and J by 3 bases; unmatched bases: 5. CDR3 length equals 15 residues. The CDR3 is CASSDRGQGGYEQYF. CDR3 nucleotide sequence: TGTGCCAGCAGTGACAGAGGACAGGGGGGCTACGAGCAGTACTTC.

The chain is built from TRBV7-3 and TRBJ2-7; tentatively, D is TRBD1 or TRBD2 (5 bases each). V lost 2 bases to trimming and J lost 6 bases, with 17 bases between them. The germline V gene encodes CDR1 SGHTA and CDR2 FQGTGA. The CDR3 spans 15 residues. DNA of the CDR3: TGTGCCAGCAGCTTATCCGGGACCCCCGGTGGCGAGCAGTACTTC. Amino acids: CASSLSGTPGGEQYF.

CDR3: CASSYNQDIQYF. Here the CDR3 DNA reads TGCGCCAGCAGCTATAACCAGGACATTCAGTACTTC. The gene calls are TRBV5-1 and TRBJ2-4; D is unresolved. CDR3 length equals 12 residues. V was trimmed by 3 bases and J by 8 bases, leaving 9 bases between them. Per germline, CDR1 SGHRS and CDR2 YFSETQ.

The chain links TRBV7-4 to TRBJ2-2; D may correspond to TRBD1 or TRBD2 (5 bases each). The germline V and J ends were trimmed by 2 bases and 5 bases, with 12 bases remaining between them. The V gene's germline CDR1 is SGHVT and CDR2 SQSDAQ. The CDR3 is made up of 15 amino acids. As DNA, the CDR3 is TGTGCCAGCAGCTTACCCAGGGACCGTACCGGGGAGCTGTTTTTT. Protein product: CASSLPRDRTGELFF.

CDR3 nucleotide sequence: TGTGCCAGTAGCAAAAGGGCAGGGTATGACACTGAAGCTTTCTTT. Its translation is CASSKRAGYDTEAFF. V usage is TRBV19 and J usage is TRBJ1-1, with D maybe TRBD1 (5 bases). CDR1 and CDR2 from the germline V gene are LNHDA and SQIVND (reference sequence). V gave up 6 bases and J gave up 3 bases, with 17 bases separating them. The CDR3 is 15 amino acids. The full variable domain, completed using reference TRBV19 and TRBJ1-1, is DGGITQSPKYLFRKEGQNVTLSCEQNLNHDAMYWYRQDPGQGLRLIYYSQIVNDFQKGDIAEGYSVSREKKESFPLTVTSAQKNPTAFYLCASSKRAGYDTEAFFGQGTRLTVV.

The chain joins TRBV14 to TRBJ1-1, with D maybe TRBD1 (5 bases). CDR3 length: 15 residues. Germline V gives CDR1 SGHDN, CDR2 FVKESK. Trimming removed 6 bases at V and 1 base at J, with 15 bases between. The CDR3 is CASREWGLGNTEAFF. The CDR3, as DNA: TGTGCCAGCAGGGAATGGGGGTTGGGGAACACTGAAGCTTTCTTT.

The CDR3 region is CASSSELDSSYEQYF. The CDR3 coding sequence is TGCGCCAGCAGCTCGGAACTCGACAGCTCCTACGAGCAGTACTTC. The J gene is TRBJ2-7, the V gene TRBV5-1, with D possibly matching TRBD1 (5 bases). From germline, CDR1 is SGHRS and CDR2 YFSETQ. CDR3 length equals 15 residues. Between the trimmed V and J ends, which lost 3 bases and 0 bases, there was a span of 13 bases.

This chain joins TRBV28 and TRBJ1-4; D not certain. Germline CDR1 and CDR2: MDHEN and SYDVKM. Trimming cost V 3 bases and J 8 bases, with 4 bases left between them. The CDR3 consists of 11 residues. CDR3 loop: CASSFREKLFF. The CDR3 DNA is TGTGCCAGCAGTTTTCGGGAAAAACTGTTTTTT. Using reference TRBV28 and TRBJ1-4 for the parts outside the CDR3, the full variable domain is DVKVTQSSRYLVKRTGEKVFLECVQDMDHENMFWYRQDPGLGLRLIYFSYDVKMKEKGDIPEGYSVSREKKERFSLILESASTNQTSMYLCASSFREKLFFGSGTQLSVL.

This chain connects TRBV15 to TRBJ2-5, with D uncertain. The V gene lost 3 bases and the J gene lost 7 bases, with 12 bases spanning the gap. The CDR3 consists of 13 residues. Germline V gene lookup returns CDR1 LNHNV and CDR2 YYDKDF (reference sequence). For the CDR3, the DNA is TGTGCCACCAGCAGGGAATTCGGTGGGACCCAGTACTTC. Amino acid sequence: CATSREFGGTQYF.

The chain's CDR3 is CSVELGRGGEQYF. CDR3 nucleotides: TGCAGCGTTGAACTGGGCCGGGGAGGCGAGCAGTACTTC. The chain carries TRBV29-1 and TRBJ2-7; possibly TRBD2 for D (6 bases). V lost 2 bases and J 6 bases, leaving 14 bases between the germline ends. The V gene's germline CDR1 is SQVTM and CDR2 ANQGSEA. The CDR3 has 13 amino acids.